The 23 T cell receptor beta chains below were found in one sample sequenced in a study of blood T cell repertoires in COVID-19. Repertoires were generated with immunoSEQ multiplex PCR, while TCRdb's copy carries only in-frame clones and drops some. The table includes about 62,000 clones, roughly 92% detected once. The source material was peripheral blood. The receptors originated from a human donor in a cohort sampled during active COVID-19.

This rearrangement joins TRBV19 to TRBJ1-5; D gene ambiguous. This CDR3 spans 14 amino acids. The V end lost 6 bases, the J end lost 2 bases, and 11 bases lay between the germline ends. The germline CDR1 and CDR2 sequences are LNHDA and SQIVND (reference sequence). The DNA for the CDR3 is TGTGCCAGTAGCCAGCCCGGGGGCAATCAGCCCCAGCATTTT. This gives the protein CASSQPGGNQPQHF.

V is TRBV19 and J is TRBJ2-2; tentative D call: TRBD1 (6 bases). The CDR3 totals 16 residues. V dropped 6 bases and J dropped 3 bases, with 17 bases sitting between them. Germline V lookup: CDR1 LNHDA, CDR2 SQIVND (reference sequence). Written as DNA, the CDR3 is TGTGCCAGTAGGACAGGCCGATTGGGGTACACCGGGGAGCTGTTTTTT. Residues: CASRTGRLGYTGELFF.

The V call is TRBV9, the J call TRBJ1-6; 10 bases match TRBD1. The CDR3 loop spans 15 amino acids. J was trimmed by 6 bases and V by 3 bases; bases with no gene match: 3. Germline assignment: CDR1 SGDLS and CDR2 YYNGEE. The CDR3 loop reads CASSGGQGINSPLHF. The CDR3, as DNA: TGTGCCAGCAGCGGGGGACAGGGGATTAATTCACCCCTCCACTTT.

This chain uses TRBV19 with TRBJ2-7; tentative D call: TRBD1 (6 bases). V was clipped by 5 bases and J by 4 bases, with 12 bases between them. CDR1 LNHDA and CDR2 SQIVND come from the germline V gene (reference sequence). This CDR3 is 13 amino acids long. CDR3 region: CASSRGQLYEQYF. CDR3 coding DNA: TGTGCCAGTAGTCGAGGACAGCTTTACGAGCAGTACTTC.

The chain uses TRBV2 and TRBJ2-1; 7 bases map to TRBD2. The V gene's germline CDR1 is SNHLY and CDR2 FYNNEI. CDR3 length: 14 amino acids. V lost 1 base to trimming and J lost 10 bases; unmatched junction nucleotides: 7. In nucleotides, the CDR3 is TGTGCCAGCAGTGAAGGGAGCCGGCGGGGGGAGCAGTTCTTC. Protein sequence: CASSEGSRRGEQFF.

V gene TRBV4-3 combines with J gene TRBJ2-3; 10 nucleotides align to TRBD2. Trimming took 4 bases from V and 0 from J; bases not matched to a gene: 10. Per the germline V gene, CDR1 is LGHNA and CDR2 is YSLEER. The CDR3 is made up of 18 amino acids. The CDR3 region is CASSRTTSGETSTDTQYF. In DNA, the CDR3 is TGCGCCAGCAGCCGGACTACTAGCGGGGAAACTAGCACAGATACGCAGTATTTT.

The gene calls are TRBV10-3 and TRBJ2-1; D possibly corresponds to TRBD2 (5 bases). Trimming pared 0 bases from V and 1 base from J, leaving 7 bases between. Germline V lookup: CDR1 ENHRY, CDR2 SYGVKD. CDR3 length equals 15 residues. In DNA form, the CDR3 reads TGTGCCATCAGTGAGTCAGAGGGTTCCTACAATGAGCAGTTCTTC. Its protein is CAISESEGSYNEQFF.

V gene TRBV16 combines with J gene TRBJ1-2, with 11 positions matching TRBD1. J lost 5 bases, V lost 4 bases, and 6 bases had no gene match. This CDR3 has 15 amino acids. Per germline, CDR1 KGHSY and CDR2 FQNENV. The chain's CDR3 is CASSPRGQGVYGYTF. CDR3 sequence (DNA): TGTGCCAGCAGCCCCAGGGGACAGGGGGTTTATGGCTACACCTTC. The variable domain in full, with the rest retrieved from reference TRBV16 and TRBJ1-2, is GEEVAQTPKHLVRGEGQKAKLYCAPIKGHSYVFWYQQVLKNEFKFLISFQNENVFDETGMPKERFSAKCLPNSPCSLEIQATKLEDSAVYFCASSPRGQGVYGYTFGSGTRLTVV.

This rearrangement joins TRBV2 to TRBJ1-5, with TRBD1 matching over 7 bases. Germline V gives CDR1 SNHLY, CDR2 FYNNEI. After removal of 4 bases from V and 5 bases from J, the junction contained 5 bases not matched to a gene. The CDR3 spans 14 residues. The CDR3: CASSGDRIDQPQHF. CDR3 DNA sequence: TGTGCCAGCAGTGGGGACAGAATTGATCAGCCCCAGCATTTT.

The chain has TRBV28 and TRBJ2-3; D is possibly TRBD2 (6 bases). The germline V and J ends were trimmed by 8 bases and 6 bases, with 21 bases remaining between them. This CDR3 is 15 amino acids long. Per the germline V gene, CDR1 is MDHEN and CDR2 is SYDVKM. CDR3 nucleotides: TGTGCCAGCCGAACGGCCGGGGGTTTAGAGGATACGCAGTATTTT. It yields the protein CASRTAGGLEDTQYF.

The chain links TRBV4-3 to TRBJ2-7; TRBD1 matches at 8 bases. The CDR3 has 13 amino acids. Trimming took 3 bases from V and 5 from J; bases not matched to a gene: 3. Germline CDR1 reads LGHNA; CDR2 reads YSLEER. The CDR3, as DNA: TGCGCCAGCAGCCAGGACAGGGCCCACGAGCAGTACTTC. It encodes CASSQDRAHEQYF.

The chain has TRBV18 and TRBJ1-2, with 7 positions matching TRBD1. V was pared by 3 bases and J by 7 bases, with 5 bases of the junction left unmatched. The V gene's germline CDR1 is KGHSH and CDR2 LQKENI. The CDR3 runs to 13 residues. CDR3 region: CASSPRGSLGYTF. The CDR3 region has the DNA TGTGCCAGCTCACCCAGGGGGTCTCTTGGCTACACCTTC.

The chain couples TRBV6-6 to TRBJ2-7, with 11 bases matching TRBD2. Germline CDR1 reads MNHNY; CDR2 reads SVGAGI (reference sequence). CDR3 length equals 16 residues. With V trimmed by 2 bases and J by 5 bases, 8 bases remained unmatched. In DNA, the CDR3 is TGTGCCAGCAGTTACAAAACTAGCGGGAGTTCCCACGAGCAGTACTTC. Translating gives CASSYKTSGSSHEQYF.

The chain combines TRBV7-2 with TRBJ2-7, with TRBD1 identical over 9 bases. The V gene's germline CDR1 is SGHTA and CDR2 FQGNSA. J lost 1 base, V lost 0 bases, and 1 base had no gene match. This CDR3 region has 15 residues. CDR3 nucleotides: TGTGCCAGCAGCTTAGCGGACAGGGGATCCTACGAGCAGTACTTC. It specifies CASSLADRGSYEQYF.

The chain is built from TRBV5-1 and TRBJ2-1; 9 nucleotides match TRBD2. CDR1 is SGHRS and CDR2 is YFSETQ in the germline V gene. V dropped 3 bases and J dropped 0; count of bases not matched to a gene: 13. This CDR3 comprises 19 residues. The CDR3 DNA follows: TGCGCCAGCAGCTCACCCGGGACTAGCTCTCTGAGCTCCTACAATGAGCAGTTCTTC. Translation: CASSSPGTSSLSSYNEQFF.

V and J are TRBV7-9 and TRBJ1-2; 12 bases are a match to TRBD1. V gave up 2 bases and J gave up 2 bases; unmatched junction bases: 6. Germline CDR1 SEHNR, CDR2 FQNEAQ (reference sequence). CDR3 length: 17 amino acids. CDR3 region: CASSLKGQGARNYGYTF. CDR3 in DNA: TGTGCCAGCAGCTTAAAGGGACAGGGGGCCCGCAACTATGGCTACACCTTC.

The chain combines TRBV19 with TRBJ1-5; unclear D gene. Germline assignment: CDR1 LNHDA and CDR2 SQIVND (reference sequence). V lost 10 bases and J 1 base, leaving 17 bases between the germline ends. The CDR3 spans 15 residues. The CDR3 DNA sequence: TGTGCCACCTGGTCAGCGAGCCCGAGCAATCAGCCCCAGCATTTT. It specifies CATWSASPSNQPQHF. The full variable domain, its missing parts supplied by reference TRBV19 and TRBJ1-5, is DGGITQSPKYLFRKEGQNVTLSCEQNLNHDAMYWYRQDPGQGLRLIYYSQIVNDFQKGDIAEGYSVSREKKESFPLTVTSAQKNPTAFYLCATWSASPSNQPQHFGDGTRLSIL.

A single count supports this clone. The gene calls are TRBV7-9 and TRBJ1-1, with D perhaps matching TRBD1 (5 bases). The germline CDR1 and CDR2 sequences are SEHNR and FQNEAQ (reference sequence). V lost 4 bases and J lost 4, with 10 bases in between. CDR3 length equals 13 residues. CDR3 sequence reads: CASSSGVGTEAFF. The CDR3, as DNA: TGTGCCAGCAGCTCGGGGGTGGGCACTGAAGCTTTCTTT.

V and J are TRBV29-1 and TRBJ2-7, with 7 bases lining up with TRBD2. After removal of 4 bases from V and 0 bases from J, the junction contained 12 bases not matched to a gene. The CDR3 has 16 amino acids. Germline CDR1 and CDR2: SQVTM and ANQGSEA. CDR3 DNA sequence: TGCAGCGTTGTGGGGACTACTAGCGAGAGCTCCTACGAGCAGTACTTC. Amino acids: CSVVGTTSESSYEQYF.

The chain employs TRBV13 and TRBJ2-7; D might be TRBD2 (5 bases). This CDR3 contains 14 residues. Germline V gene data show CDR1 as PRHDT and CDR2 as FYEKMQ (reference sequence). V dropped 0 bases and J dropped 6 bases, with 12 bases sitting between them. The DNA for the CDR3 is TGTGCCAGCAGCTTAGGGTCGGGGAATACCGAGCAGTACTTC. It yields the protein CASSLGSGNTEQYF. Combining the CDR3 with reference TRBV13 and TRBJ2-7 gives the whole variable domain AAGVIQSPRHLIKEKRETATLKCYPIPRHDTVYWYQQGPGQDPQFLISFYEKMQSDKGSIPDRFSAQQFSDYHSELNMSSLELGDSALYFCASSLGSGNTEQYFGPGTRLTVT.

The chain employs TRBV4-2 and TRBJ1-2; D is possibly TRBD1 (5 bases). Looked up from germline, CDR1 is LGHNA and CDR2 is YNFKEQ. V dropped 4 bases and J dropped 6 bases, with 18 bases sitting between them. The CDR3 totals 15 residues. Here the CDR3 reads CASSPQDGGGNGYTF. CDR3 nucleotide sequence: TGTGCCAGCAGCCCCCAGGATGGCGGGGGGAATGGCTACACCTTC.

The chain recombines TRBV29-1 with TRBJ1-5; D is undetermined. The CDR3 has 10 residues. With 4 bases removed from V and 8 bases from J, the gap between germline ends came to 6 bases. CDR1 is SQVTM and CDR2 is ANQGSEA in the germline V gene. CDR3 bases: TGCAGCGTTGGCCGCGAGCCCCAGCATTTT. Amino acids: CSVGREPQHF.

The chain joins TRBV18 to TRBJ1-1; TRBD1 might be the D (5 bases). Between the trimmed V and J ends, which lost 2 bases and 5 bases, there was a span of 12 bases. Germline V lookup: CDR1 KGHSH, CDR2 LQKENI. The CDR3 contains 14 residues. CDR3 DNA sequence: TGTGCCAGCTCACCAGGGCGTGGGGGGACTGAAGCTTTCTTT. Encoded protein: CASSPGRGGTEAFF.